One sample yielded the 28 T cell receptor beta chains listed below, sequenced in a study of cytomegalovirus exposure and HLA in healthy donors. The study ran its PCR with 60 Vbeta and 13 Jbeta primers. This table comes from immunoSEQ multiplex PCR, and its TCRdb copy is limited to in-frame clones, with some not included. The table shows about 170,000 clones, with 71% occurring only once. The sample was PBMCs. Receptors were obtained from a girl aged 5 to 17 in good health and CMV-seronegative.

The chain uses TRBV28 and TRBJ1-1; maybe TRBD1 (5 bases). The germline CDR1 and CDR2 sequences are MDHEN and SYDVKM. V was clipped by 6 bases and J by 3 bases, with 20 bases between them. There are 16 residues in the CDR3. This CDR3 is CASRTASGRGYTEAFF. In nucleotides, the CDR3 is TGTGCCAGCAGAACGGCCTCTGGGAGGGGATACACTGAAGCTTTCTTT.

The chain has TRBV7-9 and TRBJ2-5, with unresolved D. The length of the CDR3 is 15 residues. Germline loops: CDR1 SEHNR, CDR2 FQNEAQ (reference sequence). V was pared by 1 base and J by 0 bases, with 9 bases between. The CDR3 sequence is CASSLDNTYQETQYF. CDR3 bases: TGTGCCAGCAGCTTAGACAACACCTACCAAGAGACCCAGTACTTC.

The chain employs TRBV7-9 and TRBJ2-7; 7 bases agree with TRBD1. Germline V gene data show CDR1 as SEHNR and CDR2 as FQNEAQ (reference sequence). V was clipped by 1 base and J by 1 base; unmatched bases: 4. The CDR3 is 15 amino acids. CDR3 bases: TGTGCCAGCAGCTTAGTGGGCAGGGGGTCCTACGAGCAGTACTTC. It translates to CASSLVGRGSYEQYF.

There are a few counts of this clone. The CDR3 DNA is TGTGCCAGCAGCCAGACACAATCCTCGTCCTACGAGCAGTACTTC. Its protein is CASSQTQSSSYEQYF. The J gene is TRBJ2-7, the V gene TRBV25-1; D uncertain. CDR1 MGHDK and CDR2 SYGVNS come from the germline V gene. V dropped 6 bases and J dropped 1 base, with 16 bases sitting between them. The CDR3 consists of 15 residues.

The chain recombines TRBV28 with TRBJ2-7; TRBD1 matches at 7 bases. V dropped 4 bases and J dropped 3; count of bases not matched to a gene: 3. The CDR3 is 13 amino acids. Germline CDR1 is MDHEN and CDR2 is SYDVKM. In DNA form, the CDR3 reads TGTGCCAGCAGTTCCCACAGGGGCTACGAGCAGTACTTC. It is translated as CASSSHRGYEQYF.

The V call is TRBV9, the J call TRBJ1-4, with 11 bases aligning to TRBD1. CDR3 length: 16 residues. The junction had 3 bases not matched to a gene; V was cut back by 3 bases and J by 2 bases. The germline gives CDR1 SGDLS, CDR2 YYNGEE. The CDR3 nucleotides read TGTGCCAGCAGCGGGGACAGGGGGGGCACTAATGAAAAACTGTTTTTT. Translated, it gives CASSGDRGGTNEKLFF.

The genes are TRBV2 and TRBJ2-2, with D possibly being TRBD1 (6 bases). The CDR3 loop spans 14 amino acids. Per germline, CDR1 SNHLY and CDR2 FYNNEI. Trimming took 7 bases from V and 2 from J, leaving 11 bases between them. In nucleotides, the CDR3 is TGTGCCAGCAACACGGACAGTAACACCGGGGAGCTGTTTTTT. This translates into CASNTDSNTGELFF.

The CDR3 reads CASSPGTLREQYF. The CDR3 bases are TGTGCCAGCTCACCCGGGACATTGCGTGAGCAGTACTTC. V gene TRBV18 combines with J gene TRBJ2-7; tentative D call: TRBD1 (6 bases). Germline loops: CDR1 KGHSH, CDR2 LQKENI. This CDR3 is built from 13 residues. The ends were cut back, 3 bases at V and 7 bases at J, with 13 bases in the middle.

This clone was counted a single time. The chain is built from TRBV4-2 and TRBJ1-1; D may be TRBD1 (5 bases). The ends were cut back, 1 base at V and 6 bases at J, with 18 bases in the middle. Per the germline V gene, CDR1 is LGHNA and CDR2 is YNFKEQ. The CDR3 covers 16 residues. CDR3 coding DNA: TGTGCCAGCAGCCAAGGGCAGGGCCCTCAGAAACCTGAAGCTTTCTTT. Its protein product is CASSQGQGPQKPEAFF.

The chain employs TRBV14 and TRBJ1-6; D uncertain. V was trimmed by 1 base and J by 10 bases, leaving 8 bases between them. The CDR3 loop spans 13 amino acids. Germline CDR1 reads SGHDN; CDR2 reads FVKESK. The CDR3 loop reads CASSQAPRSPLHF. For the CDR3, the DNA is TGTGCCAGCAGCCAAGCCCCCCGGTCACCCCTCCACTTT.

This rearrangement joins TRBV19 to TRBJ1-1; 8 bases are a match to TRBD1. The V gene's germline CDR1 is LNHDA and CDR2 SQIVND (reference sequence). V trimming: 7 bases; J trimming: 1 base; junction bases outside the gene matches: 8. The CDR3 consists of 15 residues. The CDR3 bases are TGTGCCAGTAAGTGCCTCGGGACAGGGAACACTGAAGCTTTCTTT. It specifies CASKCLGTGNTEAFF.

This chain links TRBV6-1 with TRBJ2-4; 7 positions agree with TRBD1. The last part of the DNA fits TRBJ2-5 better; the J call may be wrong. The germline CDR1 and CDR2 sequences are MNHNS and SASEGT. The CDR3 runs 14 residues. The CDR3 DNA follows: TGTGCCAGCGCCCCGGAAATTGCAGGGGGGACCCAGTACTTC. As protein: CASAPEIAGGTQYF.

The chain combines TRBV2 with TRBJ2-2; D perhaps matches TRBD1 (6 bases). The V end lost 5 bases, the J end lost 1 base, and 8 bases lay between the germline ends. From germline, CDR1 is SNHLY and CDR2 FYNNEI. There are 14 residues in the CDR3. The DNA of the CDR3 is TGTGCCAGCAGTAAGGACAGGAACACCGGGGAGCTGTTTTTT. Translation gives CASSKDRNTGELFF.

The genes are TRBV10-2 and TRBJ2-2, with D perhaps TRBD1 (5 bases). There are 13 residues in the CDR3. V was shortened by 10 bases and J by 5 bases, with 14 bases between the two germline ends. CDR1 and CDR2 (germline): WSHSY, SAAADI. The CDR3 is CATYPQGTGELFF. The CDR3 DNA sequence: TGCGCCACCTACCCCCAGGGTACCGGGGAGCTGTTTTTT.

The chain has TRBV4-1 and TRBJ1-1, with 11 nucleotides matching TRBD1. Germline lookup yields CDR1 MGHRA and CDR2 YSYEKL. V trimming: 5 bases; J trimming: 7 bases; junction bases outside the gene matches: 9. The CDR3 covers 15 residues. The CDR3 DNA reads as TGCGCCAGCAGCACAACCGGGACAGGGGGTATTGAAGCTTTCTTT. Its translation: CASSTTGTGGIEAFF.

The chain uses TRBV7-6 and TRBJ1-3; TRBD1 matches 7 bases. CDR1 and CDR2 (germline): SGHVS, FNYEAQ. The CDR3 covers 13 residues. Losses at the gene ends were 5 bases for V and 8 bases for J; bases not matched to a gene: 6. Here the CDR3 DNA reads TGTGCCAGCAGCCGAGGACAGGTGGACACCATATATTTT. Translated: CASSRGQVDTIYF.

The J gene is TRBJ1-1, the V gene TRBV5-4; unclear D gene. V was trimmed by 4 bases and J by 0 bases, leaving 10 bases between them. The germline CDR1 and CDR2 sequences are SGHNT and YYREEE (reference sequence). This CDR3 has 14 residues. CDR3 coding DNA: TGTGCCAGCAGCCTCACGGGTATGAACACTGAAGCTTTCTTT. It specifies CASSLTGMNTEAFF.

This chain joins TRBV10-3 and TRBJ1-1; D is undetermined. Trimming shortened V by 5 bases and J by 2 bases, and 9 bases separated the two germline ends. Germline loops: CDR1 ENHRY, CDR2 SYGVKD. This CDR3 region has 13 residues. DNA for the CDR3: TGTGCCATCAGTCCCGGAGTTAACACTGAAGCTTTCTTT. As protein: CAISPGVNTEAFF.

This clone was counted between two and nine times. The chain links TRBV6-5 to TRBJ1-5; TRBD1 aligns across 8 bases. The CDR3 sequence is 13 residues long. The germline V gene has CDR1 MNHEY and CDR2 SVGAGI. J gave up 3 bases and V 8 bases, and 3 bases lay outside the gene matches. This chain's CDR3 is CASQGQDNQPQHF. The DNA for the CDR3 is TGTGCCAGCCAGGGACAGGACAATCAGCCCCAGCATTTT.

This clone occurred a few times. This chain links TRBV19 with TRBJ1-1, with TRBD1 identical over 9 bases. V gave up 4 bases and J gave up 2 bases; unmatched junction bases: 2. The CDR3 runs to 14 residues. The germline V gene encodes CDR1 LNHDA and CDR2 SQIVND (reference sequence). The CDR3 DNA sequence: TGTGCCAGTAGTACACAGGGGGCTAACACTGAAGCTTTCTTT. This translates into CASSTQGANTEAFF.

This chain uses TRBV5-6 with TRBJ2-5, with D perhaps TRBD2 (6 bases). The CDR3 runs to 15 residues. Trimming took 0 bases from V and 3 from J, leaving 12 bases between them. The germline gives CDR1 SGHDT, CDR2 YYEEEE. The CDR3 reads CASSLAKGGEETQYF. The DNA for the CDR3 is TGTGCCAGCAGCTTGGCCAAAGGAGGGGAAGAGACCCAGTACTTC.

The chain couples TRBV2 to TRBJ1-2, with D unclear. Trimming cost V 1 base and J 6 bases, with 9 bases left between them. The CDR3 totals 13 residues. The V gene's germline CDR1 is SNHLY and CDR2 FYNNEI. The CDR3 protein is CASSEDSGNGYTF. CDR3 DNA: TGTGCCAGCAGTGAAGATTCGGGGAATGGCTACACCTTC.

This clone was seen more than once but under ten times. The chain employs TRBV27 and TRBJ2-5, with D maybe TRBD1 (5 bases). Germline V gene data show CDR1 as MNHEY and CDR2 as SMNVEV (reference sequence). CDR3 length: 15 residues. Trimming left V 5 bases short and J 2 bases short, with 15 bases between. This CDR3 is CASSPSPTAQETQYF. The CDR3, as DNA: TGTGCCAGCAGTCCCTCCCCGACAGCACAAGAGACCCAGTACTTC.

The CDR3 here is CASSPTQTNYGYTF. Written as DNA, the CDR3 is TGTGCCAGCAGCCCTACGCAAACCAACTATGGCTACACCTTC. This rearrangement joins TRBV5-6 to TRBJ1-2; D unclear. The V end was cut by 4 bases, the J end by 2 bases, with 12 bases between. This CDR3 is 14 amino acids long. The germline CDR1 and CDR2 sequences are SGHDT and YYEEEE.

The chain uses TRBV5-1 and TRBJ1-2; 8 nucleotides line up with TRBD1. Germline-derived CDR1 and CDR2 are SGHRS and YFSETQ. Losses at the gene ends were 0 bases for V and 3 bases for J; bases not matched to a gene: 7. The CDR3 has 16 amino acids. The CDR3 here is CASSLADREADYGYTF. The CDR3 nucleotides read TGCGCCAGCAGCTTGGCGGACAGGGAGGCTGACTATGGCTACACCTTC.

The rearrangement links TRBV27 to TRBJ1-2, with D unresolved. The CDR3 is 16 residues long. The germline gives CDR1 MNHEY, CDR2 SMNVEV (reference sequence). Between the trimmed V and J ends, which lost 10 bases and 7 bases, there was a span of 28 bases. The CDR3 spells CATRRESFGRWGGYTF. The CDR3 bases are TGTGCCACCAGAAGGGAGAGTTTCGGCCGTTGGGGTGGCTACACCTTC.

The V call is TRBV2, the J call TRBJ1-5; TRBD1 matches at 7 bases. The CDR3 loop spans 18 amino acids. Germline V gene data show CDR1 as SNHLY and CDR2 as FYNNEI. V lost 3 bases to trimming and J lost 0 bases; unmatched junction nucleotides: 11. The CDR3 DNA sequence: TGTGCCAGCAGTGATTCGGTGACAGGGAAGTATAGCAATCAGCCCCAGCATTTT. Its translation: CASSDSVTGKYSNQPQHF.

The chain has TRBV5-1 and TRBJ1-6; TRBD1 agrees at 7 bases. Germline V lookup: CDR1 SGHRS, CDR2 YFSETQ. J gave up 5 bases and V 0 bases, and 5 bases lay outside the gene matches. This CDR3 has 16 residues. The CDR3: CASSLASGQNNSPLHF. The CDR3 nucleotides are TGCGCCAGCAGCTTGGCCTCGGGACAGAATAATTCACCCCTCCACTTT.